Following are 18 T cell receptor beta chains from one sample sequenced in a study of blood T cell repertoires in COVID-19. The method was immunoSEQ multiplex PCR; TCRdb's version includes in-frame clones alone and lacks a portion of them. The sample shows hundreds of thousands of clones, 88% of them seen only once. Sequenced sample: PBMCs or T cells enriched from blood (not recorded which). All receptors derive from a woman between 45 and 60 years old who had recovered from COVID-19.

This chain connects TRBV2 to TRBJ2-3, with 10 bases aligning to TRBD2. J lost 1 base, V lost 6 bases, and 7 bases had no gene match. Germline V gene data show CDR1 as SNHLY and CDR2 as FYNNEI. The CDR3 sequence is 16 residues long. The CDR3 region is CASRGPGLARTDTQYF. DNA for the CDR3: TGTGCCAGCAGGGGACCGGGACTAGCGCGCACAGATACGCAGTATTTT. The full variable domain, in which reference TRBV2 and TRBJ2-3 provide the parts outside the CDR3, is EPEVTQTPSHQVTQMGQEVILRCVPISNHLYFYWYRQILGQKVEFLVSFYNNEISEKSEIFDDQFSVERPDGSNFTLKIRSTKLEDSAMYFCASRGPGLARTDTQYFGPGTRLTVL.

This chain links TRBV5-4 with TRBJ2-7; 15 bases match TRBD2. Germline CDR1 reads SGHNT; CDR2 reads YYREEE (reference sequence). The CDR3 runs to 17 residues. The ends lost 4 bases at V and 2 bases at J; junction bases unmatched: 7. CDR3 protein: CASSKGTSGRRAYEQYF. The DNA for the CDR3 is TGTGCCAGCAGCAAAGGGACTAGCGGGAGGAGGGCCTACGAGCAGTACTTC.

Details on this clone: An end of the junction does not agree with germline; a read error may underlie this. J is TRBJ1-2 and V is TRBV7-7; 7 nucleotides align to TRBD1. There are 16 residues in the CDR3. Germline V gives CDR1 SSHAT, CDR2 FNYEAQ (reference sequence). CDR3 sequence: CASSLGTALTNYGYTF. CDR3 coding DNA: TGTGCTAGCAGCTTAGGGACAGCCCTTACTAACTATGGCTACACCTTC.

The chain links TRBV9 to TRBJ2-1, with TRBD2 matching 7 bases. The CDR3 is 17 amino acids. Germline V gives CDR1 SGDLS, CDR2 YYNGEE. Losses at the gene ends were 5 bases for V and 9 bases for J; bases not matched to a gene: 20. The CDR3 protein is CASSPLAASGNSVEQFF. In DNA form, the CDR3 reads TGTGCCAGCAGTCCACTTGCGGCCAGCGGGAATAGTGTTGAGCAGTTCTTC.

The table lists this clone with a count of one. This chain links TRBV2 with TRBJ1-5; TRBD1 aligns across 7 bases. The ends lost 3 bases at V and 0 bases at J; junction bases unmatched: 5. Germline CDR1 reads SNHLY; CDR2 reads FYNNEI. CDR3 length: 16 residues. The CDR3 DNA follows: TGTGCCAGCAGTGAGTGGGACAGAGATAGCAATCAGCCCCAGCATTTT. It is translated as CASSEWDRDSNQPQHF. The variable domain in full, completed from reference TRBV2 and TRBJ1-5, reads EPEVTQTPSHQVTQMGQEVILRCVPISNHLYFYWYRQILGQKVEFLVSFYNNEISEKSEIFDDQFSVERPDGSNFTLKIRSTKLEDSAMYFCASSEWDRDSNQPQHFGDGTRLSIL.

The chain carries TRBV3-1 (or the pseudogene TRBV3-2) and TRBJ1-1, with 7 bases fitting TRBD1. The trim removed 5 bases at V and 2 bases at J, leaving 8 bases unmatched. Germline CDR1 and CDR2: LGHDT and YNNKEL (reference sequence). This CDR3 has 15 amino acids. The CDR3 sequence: CASSKWDSSNTEAFF. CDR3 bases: TGTGCCAGCAGCAAGTGGGACAGTTCCAACACTGAAGCTTTCTTT.

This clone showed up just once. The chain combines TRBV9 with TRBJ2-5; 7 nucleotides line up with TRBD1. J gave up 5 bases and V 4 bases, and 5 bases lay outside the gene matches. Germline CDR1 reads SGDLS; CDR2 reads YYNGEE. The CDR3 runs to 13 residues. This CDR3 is CASSSRDSETQYF. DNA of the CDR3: TGTGCCAGCAGCTCGAGGGACAGTGAGACCCAGTACTTC.

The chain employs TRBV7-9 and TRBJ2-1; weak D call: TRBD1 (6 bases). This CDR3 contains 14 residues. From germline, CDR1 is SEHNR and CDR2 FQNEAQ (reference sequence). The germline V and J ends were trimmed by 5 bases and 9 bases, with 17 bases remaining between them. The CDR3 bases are TGTGCCAGCAGCCCTAGTCTCAGGGGCGGTGAGCAGTTCTTC. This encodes CASSPSLRGGEQFF.

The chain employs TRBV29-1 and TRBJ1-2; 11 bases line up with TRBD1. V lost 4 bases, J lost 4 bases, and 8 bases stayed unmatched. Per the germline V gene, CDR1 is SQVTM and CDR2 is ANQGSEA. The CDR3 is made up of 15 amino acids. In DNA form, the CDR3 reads TGCAGCGTTGCGGACAGGGGGCTCTCTCGCTATGGCTACACCTTC. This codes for CSVADRGLSRYGYTF.

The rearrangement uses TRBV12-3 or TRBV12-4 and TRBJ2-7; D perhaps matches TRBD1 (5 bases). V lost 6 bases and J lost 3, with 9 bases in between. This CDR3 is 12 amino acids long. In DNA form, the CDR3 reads TGTGCCAGCAGCCGCGACAGCTACGAGCAGTACTTC. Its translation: CASSRDSYEQYF.

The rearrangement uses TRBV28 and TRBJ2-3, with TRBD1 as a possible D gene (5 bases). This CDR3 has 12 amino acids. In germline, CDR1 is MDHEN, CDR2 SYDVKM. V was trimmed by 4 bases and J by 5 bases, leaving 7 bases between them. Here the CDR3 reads CASSSTVDTQYF. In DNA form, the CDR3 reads TGTGCCAGCAGTTCGACAGTAGATACGCAGTATTTT.

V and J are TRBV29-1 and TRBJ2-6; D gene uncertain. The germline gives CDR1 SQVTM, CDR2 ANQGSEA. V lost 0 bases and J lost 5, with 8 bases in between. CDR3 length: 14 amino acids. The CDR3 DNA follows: TGCAGCGTTGAAGAGGGCAGCTGGGCCAACGTCCTGACTTTC. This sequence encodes CSVEEGSWANVLTF.

The DNA for the CDR3 is TGTGCCAGCAGTTATCACTACTCGGGACAGGGCTATGGCTACACCTTC. The encoded protein is CASSYHYSGQGYGYTF. The chain is built from TRBV6-2 or TRBV6-3 and TRBJ1-2; 9 positions match TRBD1. Unmatched junction bases numbered 9, after V lost 3 bases and J lost 4 bases. Germline CDR1 and CDR2: MNHEY and SVGEGT. The CDR3 contains 16 residues.

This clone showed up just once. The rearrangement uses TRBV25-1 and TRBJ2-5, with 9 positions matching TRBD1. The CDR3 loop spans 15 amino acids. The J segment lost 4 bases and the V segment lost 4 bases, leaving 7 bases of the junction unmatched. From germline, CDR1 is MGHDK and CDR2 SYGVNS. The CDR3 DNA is TGTGCCAGCAGTGGCTACAGGGGGCTAGGAGAGACCCAGTACTTC. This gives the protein CASSGYRGLGETQYF. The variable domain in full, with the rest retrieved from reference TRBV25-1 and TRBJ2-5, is EADIYQTPRYLVIGTGKKITLECSQTMGHDKMYWYQQDPGMELHLIHYSYGVNSTEKGDLSSESTVSRIRTEHFPLTLESARPSHTSQYLCASSGYRGLGETQYFGPGTRLLVL.

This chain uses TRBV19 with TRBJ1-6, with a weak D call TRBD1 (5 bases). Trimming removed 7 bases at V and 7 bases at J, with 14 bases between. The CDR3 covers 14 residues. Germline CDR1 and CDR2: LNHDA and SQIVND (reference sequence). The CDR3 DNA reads TGTGCCAGTACCAGAAGGGGACTGAATTCACCCCTCCACTTT. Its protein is CASTRRGLNSPLHF.

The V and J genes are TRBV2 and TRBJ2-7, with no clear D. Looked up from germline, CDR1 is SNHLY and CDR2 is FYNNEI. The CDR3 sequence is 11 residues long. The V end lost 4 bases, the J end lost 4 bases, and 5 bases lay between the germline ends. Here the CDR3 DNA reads TGTGCCAGCAGTGTAAAATACGAGCAGTACTTC. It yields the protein CASSVKYEQYF.

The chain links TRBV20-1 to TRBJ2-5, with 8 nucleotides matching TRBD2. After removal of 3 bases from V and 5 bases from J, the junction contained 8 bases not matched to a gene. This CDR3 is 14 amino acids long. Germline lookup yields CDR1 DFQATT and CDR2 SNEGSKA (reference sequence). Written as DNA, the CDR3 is TGCAGTGCTAGTCCCGGGAGGGCCGTGGAGACCCAGTACTTC. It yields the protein CSASPGRAVETQYF.

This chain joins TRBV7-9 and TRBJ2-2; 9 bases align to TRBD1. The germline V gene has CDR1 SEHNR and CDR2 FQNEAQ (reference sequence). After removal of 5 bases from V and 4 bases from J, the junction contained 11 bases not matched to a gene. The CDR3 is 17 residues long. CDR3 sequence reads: CASSPPLRDRATGELFF. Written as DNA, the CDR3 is TGTGCCAGCAGCCCGCCCCTACGGGACAGGGCCACCGGGGAGCTGTTTTTT. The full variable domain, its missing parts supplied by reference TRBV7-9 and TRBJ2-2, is DTGVSQNPRHKITKRGQNVTFRCDPISEHNRLYWYRQTLGQGPEFLTYFQNEAQLEKSRLLSDRFSAERPKGSFSTLEIQRTEQGDSAMYLCASSPPLRDRATGELFFGEGSRLTVL.